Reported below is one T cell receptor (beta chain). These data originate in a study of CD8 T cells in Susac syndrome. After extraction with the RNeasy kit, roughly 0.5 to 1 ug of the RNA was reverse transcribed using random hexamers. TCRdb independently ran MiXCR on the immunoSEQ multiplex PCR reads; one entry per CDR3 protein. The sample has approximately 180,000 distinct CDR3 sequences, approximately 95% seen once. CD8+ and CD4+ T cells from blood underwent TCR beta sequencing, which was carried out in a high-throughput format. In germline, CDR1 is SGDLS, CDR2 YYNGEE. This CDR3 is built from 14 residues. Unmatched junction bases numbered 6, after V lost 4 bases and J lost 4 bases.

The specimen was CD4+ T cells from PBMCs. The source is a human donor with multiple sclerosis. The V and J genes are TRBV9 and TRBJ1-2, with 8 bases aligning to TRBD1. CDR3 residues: CASSSGGGSYGYTF. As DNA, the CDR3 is TGTGCCAGCAGCTCAGGGGGCGGGAGCTATGGCTACACCTTC.